What follows are 26 T cell receptor beta chains derived from one specimen sequenced in a study of blood T cell repertoires in COVID-19. Using immunoSEQ multiplex PCR, the repertoire was profiled, and TCRdb retains in-frame clones only, with some absent. Of about 140,000 clones listed, about nine tenths were seen once; the top ten hold about 10%. Sequencing input: peripheral blood. These receptors were obtained from a woman of 80 years or more with acute or convalescent COVID-19.

The rearrangement links TRBV4-1 to TRBJ1-5, with D possibly TRBD1 on 5 matching bases. Germline V gene sequence: CDR1 MGHRA, CDR2 YSYEKL. This CDR3 is 18 amino acids long. Trimming stripped 2 bases from V and 3 bases from J, with 20 bases between. The CDR3, as DNA: TGCGCCAGCAGCCAAAGGGGTCCGGGGGATGGGAACAATCAGCCCCAGCATTTT. Translated: CASSQRGPGDGNNQPQHF.

The rearrangement joins TRBV13 to TRBJ2-1; possibly TRBD1 for D (6 bases). Germline V CDR1 and CDR2: PRHDT, FYEKMQ (reference sequence). The CDR3 sequence is 18 residues long. Trimming took 2 bases from V and 1 from J, leaving 18 bases between them. This CDR3 is CASSLRPLQGNSYNEQFF. The CDR3 DNA reads TGTGCCAGCAGCTTACGCCCCCTTCAGGGGAATTCCTACAATGAGCAGTTCTTC. The full variable domain, in which reference TRBV13 and TRBJ2-1 provide the parts outside the CDR3, is AAGVIQSPRHLIKEKRETATLKCYPIPRHDTVYWYQQGPGQDPQFLISFYEKMQSDKGSIPDRFSAQQFSDYHSELNMSSLELGDSALYFCASSLRPLQGNSYNEQFFGPGTRLTVL.

The chain combines TRBV5-1 with TRBJ2-5; 9 bases match TRBD1. Germline CDR1 reads SGHRS; CDR2 reads YFSETQ. The trim removed 6 bases at V and 5 bases at J, leaving 11 bases unmatched. The CDR3 loop spans 15 amino acids. CDR3 nucleotides: TGCGCCAGCATCGGAGGGACAGGGAGAGGCGAGACCCAGTACTTC. It specifies CASIGGTGRGETQYF.

This chain joins TRBV7-8 and TRBJ2-1; maybe TRBD1 (6 bases). CDR3 length equals 13 residues. Germline V lookup: CDR1 SGHVS, CDR2 FQNEAQ. V lost 5 bases and J lost 7, with 12 bases in between. The CDR3 loop reads CASSGGLRNEQFF. CDR3 coding DNA: TGTGCCAGCAGCGGGGGCCTGAGGAATGAGCAGTTCTTC.

The J gene is TRBJ2-5, the V gene TRBV7-2; possible D gene TRBD1, 6 bases. CDR3 length equals 14 residues. V was shortened by 1 base and J by 4 bases, with 10 bases between the two germline ends. Germline loops: CDR1 SGHTA, CDR2 FQGNSA. The CDR3 DNA follows: TGTGCCAGCAGCTTAGGACTGACAGGAGAGACCCAGTACTTC. Its translation is CASSLGLTGETQYF. Full variable domain (missing parts from reference TRBV7-2 and TRBJ2-5): GAGVSQSPSNKVTEKGKDVELRCDPISGHTALYWYRQSLGQGLEFLIYFQGNSAPDKSGLPSDRFSAERTGGSVSTLTIQRTQQEDSAVYLCASSLGLTGETQYFGPGTRLLVL.

DNA for the CDR3: TGCGCCAGCAGCTTGGCGGGGGTTGTGGGTTCCGAAGCTTTCTTT. Its protein is CASSLAGVVGSEAFF. The chain couples TRBV5-1 to TRBJ1-1, with D possibly TRBD1 on 5 matching bases. Looked up from germline, CDR1 is SGHRS and CDR2 is YFSETQ. CDR3 size: 15 residues. Trimming removed 0 bases at V and 8 bases at J, with 17 bases between.

The chain couples TRBV5-1 to TRBJ2-7, with 7 bases aligning to TRBD1. Germline V gene sequence: CDR1 SGHRS, CDR2 YFSETQ. This CDR3 region has 15 residues. The V gene end was trimmed by 5 bases and the J gene end by 5 bases; junction bases not matched to a gene: 13. The DNA for the CDR3 is TGCGCCAGCAGTCCTTCCGGGACAGAATACGACGAGCAGTACTTC. This translates into CASSPSGTEYDEQYF.

This chain links TRBV7-9 with TRBJ2-7; no clear D gene. CDR1 is SEHNR, CDR2 FQNEAQ, per germline (reference sequence). The CDR3 is 14 residues long. Trimming shortened V by 1 base and J by 3 bases, and 10 bases separated the two germline ends. The CDR3 coding sequence is TGTGCCAGCAGCTTAGACAGCAAGGTCTACGAGCAGTACTTC. Protein: CASSLDSKVYEQYF.

This clone has a single count. This chain links TRBV10-2 with TRBJ2-7; 9 positions match TRBD1. Germline-derived CDR1 and CDR2 are WSHSY and SAAADI. V gave up 8 bases and J gave up 0 bases; unmatched junction bases: 5. The CDR3 loop spans 14 amino acids. The CDR3 here is CASVRDRASYEQYF. The CDR3, as DNA: TGCGCCAGCGTTCGGGACAGGGCCTCCTACGAGCAGTACTTC.

The chain links TRBV9 to TRBJ2-5; 11 bases fit TRBD1. Germline CDR1 is SGDLS and CDR2 is YYNGEE. After removal of 0 bases from V and 5 bases from J, the junction contained 6 bases not matched to a gene. The CDR3 extends over 16 amino acids. The CDR3 nucleotides are TGTGCCAGCAGCGTAGCTCGGACAGGGGGCCTGGAGACCCAGTACTTC. Residues: CASSVARTGGLETQYF.

The chain recombines TRBV5-5 with TRBJ1-5; 9 bases fit TRBD1. CDR1 and CDR2 from the germline V gene are SGHKS and YYEKEE (reference sequence). The ends lost 2 bases at V and 7 bases at J; junction bases unmatched: 7. There are 15 residues in the CDR3. CDR3: CASSLLGQGGQPQHF. CDR3 sequence (DNA): TGTGCCAGCAGCTTACTGGGACAGGGTGGCCAGCCCCAGCATTTT.

The chain combines TRBV5-1 with TRBJ1-2; 7 bases are shared with TRBD1. CDR1 is SGHRS and CDR2 is YFSETQ in the germline V gene. This CDR3 region has 14 residues. V was pared by 4 bases and J by 2 bases, with 5 bases of the junction left unmatched. CDR3 DNA: TGCGCCAGCAGCGGCGACAGGGCAAACTATGGCTACACCTTC. This sequence encodes CASSGDRANYGYTF.

The chain links TRBV5-4 to TRBJ1-4, with TRBD1 identical over 7 bases. With V trimmed by 3 bases and J by 8 bases, 7 bases remained unmatched. The CDR3 totals 14 residues. The germline V gene has CDR1 SGHNT and CDR2 YYREEE (reference sequence). CDR3 coding DNA: TGTGCCAGCAGCTCAGACAGGGAACGCGAAAAACTGTTTTTT. This encodes CASSSDREREKLFF. The whole variable domain, remainder taken from reference TRBV5-4 and TRBJ1-4, is ETGVTQSPTHLIKTRGQQVTLRCSSQSGHNTVSWYQQALGQGPQFIFQYYREEENGRGNFPPRFSGLQFPNYSSELNVNALELDDSALYLCASSSDREREKLFFGSGTQLSVL.

The rearrangement joins TRBV7-2 to TRBJ2-5; 11 nucleotides match TRBD2. CDR1 and CDR2 from the germline V gene are SGHTA and FQGNSA. The CDR3 has 17 amino acids. With V trimmed by 1 base and J by 4 bases, 8 bases remained unmatched. The CDR3 DNA follows: TGTGCCAGCAGCTTAGAGACTACTAGCGGGGGCGGAGAGACCCAGTACTTC. It specifies CASSLETTSGGGETQYF.

The V call is TRBV7-2, the J call TRBJ2-1; 7 bases are a match to TRBD2. V trimming: 2 bases; J trimming: 2 bases; junction bases outside the gene matches: 6. Germline-derived CDR1 and CDR2 are SGHTA and FQGNSA. This CDR3 is built from 16 residues. CDR3 sequence (DNA): TGTGCCAGCAGCTTAAGGTCTAGCGGTACCTACAATGAGCAGTTCTTC. Encoded protein: CASSLRSSGTYNEQFF.

The V call is TRBV18, the J call TRBJ1-1; weak D call: TRBD1 (6 bases). CDR3 length: 18 amino acids. V lost 2 bases to trimming and J lost 2 bases, with 21 bases between them. Germline assignment: CDR1 KGHSH and CDR2 LQKENI. The DNA for the CDR3 is TGTGCCAGCTCACCAATTGTAGCTCTGGGGGCCGACAACACTGAAGCTTTCTTT. It yields the protein CASSPIVALGADNTEAFF.

CDR3 DNA sequence: TGTGCCACCAGTGATTTTCGTCAGGGGACAGATACGCAGTATTTT. Its translation: CATSDFRQGTDTQYF. The chain joins TRBV24-1 to TRBJ2-3; TRBD1 might be the D (6 bases). The length of the CDR3 is 15 residues. Germline values: CDR1 KGHDR, CDR2 SFDVKD. The ends were cut back, 1 base at V and 3 bases at J, with 10 bases in the middle.

V gene TRBV6-2 or TRBV6-3 combines with J gene TRBJ1-1; a weak D match, TRBD1 (5 bases). The CDR3 length is 12 residues. V was clipped by 5 bases and J by 4 bases, with 8 bases between them. Germline loops: CDR1 MNHEY, CDR2 SVGEGT. DNA for the CDR3: TGTGCCAGCAGTCCCCAGGGCACTGAAGCTTTCTTT. It translates to CASSPQGTEAFF.

CDR3: CSVSPMNTEAFF. The DNA for the CDR3 is TGCAGCGTATCCCCCATGAACACTGAAGCTTTCTTT. The rearrangement joins TRBV29-1 to TRBJ1-1; D gene uncertain. The CDR3 runs to 12 residues. V shed 6 bases and J shed 0 bases, with 8 bases lying between them. Germline CDR1 SQVTM, CDR2 ANQGSEA.

The CDR3 DNA reads as TGTGCCAGCAGCTCGTCCGGGACTAGCTACAATGAGCAGTTCTTC. It encodes CASSSSGTSYNEQFF. The chain combines TRBV7-3 with TRBJ2-1; the match to TRBD2 covers 8 bases. This CDR3 contains 15 residues. Germline CDR1 reads SGHTA; CDR2 reads FQGTGA. V shed 4 bases and J 3 bases; nucleotides not matched to a gene: 5.

The chain uses TRBV5-1 and TRBJ2-5, with TRBD2 identical over 8 bases. The V segment lost 1 base and the J segment 5 bases; nucleotides outside the gene matches: 10. The germline V gene has CDR1 SGHRS and CDR2 YFSETQ. The CDR3 is 16 residues long. The CDR3 coding sequence is TGCGCCAGCAGCTTGCTGAGTAGCGGGGCGGGGGAGACCCAGTACTTC. Translating gives CASSLLSSGAGETQYF.

The J gene is TRBJ1-5, the V gene TRBV2, with TRBD1 matching 9 bases. The CDR3 runs 13 residues. V dropped 6 bases and J dropped 4; count of bases not matched to a gene: 1. Germline V gives CDR1 SNHLY, CDR2 FYNNEI. The CDR3 sequence is CASSGTGNQPQHF. CDR3 DNA: TGTGCCAGCAGCGGGACAGGGAATCAGCCCCAGCATTTT.

The V gene is TRBV28, the J gene TRBJ2-7; 10 bases are shared with TRBD1. V gave up 5 bases and J gave up 7 bases; unmatched junction bases: 11. The germline V gene has CDR1 MDHEN and CDR2 SYDVKM. The CDR3 has 15 amino acids. The CDR3 sequence: CASSHPTGGRGEQYF. In DNA form, the CDR3 reads TGTGCCAGCAGTCACCCGACAGGGGGCAGAGGGGAGCAGTACTTC.

This chain uses TRBV5-1 with TRBJ2-5; D unclear. Trimming pared 1 base from V and 2 bases from J, leaving 6 bases between. CDR1 and CDR2 from the germline V gene are SGHRS and YFSETQ. The CDR3 is 13 residues long. The CDR3 protein is CASSLLPQETQYF. In DNA form, the CDR3 reads TGCGCCAGCAGCTTGCTACCTCAAGAGACCCAGTACTTC.

V and J are TRBV9 and TRBJ2-1, with D possibly TRBD1 on 6 matching bases. V was cut by 2 bases and J by 2 bases, with 11 bases left in between. This CDR3 comprises 15 residues. Germline-derived CDR1 and CDR2 are SGDLS and YYNGEE. The CDR3 region has the DNA TGTGCCAGCAGCGTCTCAGGGGATCCCTACAATGAGCAGTTCTTC. Its translation: CASSVSGDPYNEQFF.

The chain links TRBV5-1 to TRBJ1-2; D call uncertain. Trimming stripped 0 bases from V and 6 bases from J, with 12 bases between. The CDR3 has 14 amino acids. Germline V gene lookup returns CDR1 SGHRS and CDR2 YFSETQ. The chain's CDR3 is CASSLGQDSDGYTF. CDR3 DNA: TGCGCCAGCAGCTTGGGCCAGGACTCCGATGGCTACACCTTC.